This T cell receptor (beta chain) is from a study of post-analysis software for immune sequencing data. General observations from the study: Roughly 5 TRBV segments (TRBV5-6, TRBV5-1 and TRBV20-1 among them) occurred more frequently in patients than in controls. A significant reduction in normalized Chao1 diversity was observed in multiple sclerosis patients versus controls.

Every TCR beta cDNA library bore unique molecular identifiers. TCRdb used MiXCR to reprocess the PCR reads, holding one entry per CDR3 protein. The sample includes roughly 650,000 distinct CDR3 sequences, over 45% of them seen just once. Trimming left V 3 bases short and J 10 bases short, with 10 bases between. This CDR3 spans 12 amino acids. CDR1 is LNHDA, CDR2 SQIVND, per germline (reference sequence). Note on this clonotype: Its antigen is unidentified.

This TCR was sampled from a girl between 2 and 10 years old with multiple sclerosis. Material for sequencing was blood. J is TRBJ2-1 and V is TRBV19; D is perhaps TRBD2 (5 bases). The CDR3 DNA is TGTGCCAGTAGTATCCTGGGCGGGGAGCAGTTCTTC. It codes for CASSILGGEQFF.